Following are 28 T cell receptor beta chains from one sample sequenced in a study of multiple sclerosis patients with progressive multifocal leukoencephalopathy. The table came from immunoSEQ multiplex PCR; TCRdb's copy has only in-frame clones and leaves some out. The table shows some 28,000 clones, with around 83% occurring only once. Time point: time of PML onset. The source was PBMCs, collected from a patient treated with natalizumab. The receptors were gathered from a woman aged 25 to 45 with progressive multifocal leukoencephalopathy.

The chain links TRBV27 to TRBJ1-2; maybe TRBD1 (5 bases). Trimming removed 4 bases at V and 8 bases at J, with 17 bases between. CDR1 is MNHEY and CDR2 is SMNVEV in the germline V gene (reference sequence). The CDR3 length is 14 residues. Here the CDR3 reads CASSSRQSLYGYTF. The DNA for the CDR3 is TGTGCCAGCAGTTCAAGACAGAGCCTCTACGGCTACACCTTC.

The rearrangement joins TRBV4-1 to TRBJ2-3; no firm D call. Germline CDR1 and CDR2: MGHRA and YSYEKL. The ends were cut back, 0 bases at V and 2 bases at J, with 9 bases in the middle. CDR3 length equals 15 residues. This CDR3 is CASSQDAGITDTQYF. In nucleotides, the CDR3 is TGCGCCAGCAGCCAAGATGCCGGAATCACAGATACGCAGTATTTT.

The chain combines TRBV7-8 with TRBJ2-1, with 9 nucleotides matching TRBD2. The CDR3 covers 18 residues. Germline CDR1 reads SGHVS; CDR2 reads FQNEAQ. After removal of 2 bases from V and 1 base from J, the junction contained 9 bases not matched to a gene. DNA for the CDR3: TGTGCCAGCAGCTTATATGCTAGCCTAGCGGGATCCTACAATGAGCAGTTCTTC. Encoded protein: CASSLYASLAGSYNEQFF.

The chain uses TRBV25-1 and TRBJ2-7, with 12 positions matching TRBD1. Germline V gene sequence: CDR1 MGHDK, CDR2 SYGVNS. Trimming took 11 bases from V and 3 from J; bases not matched to a gene: 5. The CDR3 loop spans 13 amino acids. CDR3 DNA sequence: TGTGCCGTCGGGACAGGGGGCTTCTACGAGCAGTACTTC. It is translated as CAVGTGGFYEQYF.

This clone was picked up a small number of times. This chain connects TRBV5-1 to TRBJ2-6; D is unclear. With 0 bases removed from V and 2 bases from J, the gap between germline ends came to 3 bases. CDR1 and CDR2 (germline): SGHRS, YFSETQ. The CDR3 is 14 amino acids. The CDR3 DNA follows: TGCGCCAGCAGCTTGGGGACTGGGGCCAACGTCCTGACTTTC. It translates to CASSLGTGANVLTF.

In its sample, this clone was seen a few times. The chain couples TRBV28 to TRBJ1-5; no clear D gene. Per germline, CDR1 MDHEN and CDR2 SYDVKM. The CDR3 has 12 residues. V was clipped by 8 bases and J by 4 bases, with 9 bases between them. DNA for the CDR3: TGTGCCAGCGGTACGGATAATCAGCCCCAGCATTTT. Amino acids: CASGTDNQPQHF.

The chain couples TRBV5-6 to TRBJ2-5; no firm D call. This CDR3 contains 12 residues. Germline values: CDR1 SGHDT, CDR2 YYEEEE. The V gene lost 6 bases and the J gene lost 2 bases, with 8 bases spanning the gap. CDR3 nucleotides: TGTGCCAGCAACTCCCTGCAAGAGACCCAGTACTTC. The encoded protein is CASNSLQETQYF.

V gene TRBV7-9 combines with J gene TRBJ1-1; 7 nucleotides align to TRBD1. Germline V gives CDR1 SEHNR, CDR2 FQNEAQ (reference sequence). After removal of 4 bases from V and 7 bases from J, the junction contained 12 bases not matched to a gene. The CDR3 contains 15 residues. This CDR3 is CASSSVSGRGYEAFF. CDR3 nucleotide sequence: TGTGCCAGCAGCTCGGTTAGTGGCAGGGGGTATGAAGCTTTCTTT. The entire variable domain, with the rest obtained from reference TRBV7-9 and TRBJ1-1, is as follows: DTGVSQNPRHKITKRGQNVTFRCDPISEHNRLYWYRQTLGQGPEFLTYFQNEAQLEKSRLLSDRFSAERPKGSFSTLEIQRTEQGDSAMYLCASSSVSGRGYEAFFGQGTRLTVV.

The V and J genes are TRBV30 and TRBJ1-1; D is undetermined. This CDR3 region has 10 residues. Between the trimmed V and J ends, which lost 4 bases and 9 bases, there was a span of 9 bases. Germline values: CDR1 GTSNPN, CDR2 SVGIG (reference sequence). The CDR3 spells CAWMGLKAFF. The CDR3 nucleotides read TGTGCCTGGATGGGCTTAAAAGCTTTCTTT.

Remarks on this clone: This same CDR3 is encoded by further DNA sequences in the sample. V and J are TRBV5-4 and TRBJ1-1; 7 nucleotides match TRBD1. Looked up from germline, CDR1 is SGHNT and CDR2 is YYREEE (reference sequence). This CDR3 is 11 amino acids long. The CDR3 nucleotides are TGTGTCCAGGGGGGGAACACTGAAGCTTTCTTT. This encodes CVQGGNTEAFF.

The chain links TRBV6-6 to TRBJ1-4; D not resolved. V was trimmed by 7 bases and J by 7 bases, leaving 13 bases between them. This CDR3 spans 13 amino acids. Germline CDR1 and CDR2: MNHNY and SVGAGI (reference sequence). DNA for the CDR3: TGTGCCAGCAAGGGTCCGGGTAGTGAAAAACTGTTTTTT. Translation gives CASKGPGSEKLFF.

This clone was seen only once. V is TRBV4-3 and J is TRBJ1-1; TRBD1 matches 7 bases. Looked up from germline, CDR1 is LGHNA and CDR2 is YSLEER. The J segment lost 1 base and the V segment lost 1 base, leaving 3 bases of the junction unmatched. The CDR3 sequence is 15 residues long. The CDR3 loop is CASSQGTGPNTEAFF. The DNA for the CDR3 is TGCGCCAGCAGCCAAGGGACAGGACCGAACACTGAAGCTTTCTTT.

This rearrangement joins TRBV19 to TRBJ1-2, with D uncertain. The CDR3 is 14 amino acids. Trimming removed 5 bases at V and 0 bases at J, with 10 bases between. CDR1 and CDR2 (germline): LNHDA, SQIVND (reference sequence). The CDR3 reads CASSSWPANYGYTF. The CDR3 DNA reads TGTGCCAGTAGTTCGTGGCCCGCTAACTATGGCTACACCTTC.

V is TRBV30 and J is TRBJ1-5, with 7 bases fitting TRBD1. V was clipped by 0 bases and J by 5 bases; unmatched bases: 4. This CDR3 comprises 14 residues. Per germline, CDR1 GTSNPN and CDR2 SVGIG (reference sequence). CDR3 sequence: CAWSVRQGDQPQHF. Here the CDR3 DNA reads TGTGCCTGGAGTGTACGGCAGGGGGATCAGCCCCAGCATTTT.

Only one count was recorded for this clone. The rearrangement uses TRBV18 and TRBJ2-5, with D perhaps TRBD2 (6 bases). Trimming cost V 2 bases and J 4 bases, with 11 bases left between them. This CDR3 has 14 residues. Germline V CDR1 and CDR2: KGHSH, LQKENI. This chain's CDR3 is CASSPGEERETQYF. In DNA, the CDR3 is TGTGCCAGCTCACCAGGGGAGGAGCGAGAGACCCAGTACTTC.

As concerns this clone: One junction end does not reproduce the germline sequence, and a read error may be involved. DNA of the CDR3: TGCAGCGTTGCACAGGGGGATCAGGCCCAGCATTTT. Protein: CSVAQGDQAQHF. The V gene is TRBV29-1, the J gene TRBJ1-5; 8 bases match TRBD1. The V gene's germline CDR1 is SQVTM and CDR2 ANQGSEA. The CDR3 totals 12 residues.

This chain uses TRBV9 with TRBJ2-4; 10 positions match TRBD2. The length of the CDR3 is 14 residues. V shed 0 bases, J shed 8 bases, and the junction held 2 bases outside the gene matches. Germline CDR1 and CDR2: SGDLS and YYNGEE. The CDR3 region has the DNA TGTGCCAGCAGCGTAGCTAGCGGGAGTGACATTCAGTACTTC. Translation: CASSVASGSDIQYF. Filled out from reference TRBV9 and TRBJ2-4, the complete variable domain reads DSGVTQTPKHLITATGQRVTLRCSPRSGDLSVYWYQQSLDQGLQFLIQYYNGEERAKGNILERFSAQQFPDLHSELNLSSLELGDSALYFCASSVASGSDIQYFGAGTRLSVL.

The genes are TRBV5-1 and TRBJ1-2, with 7 bases that match TRBD1. The V and J ends lost 0 bases and 4 bases, in that order; junction bases with no gene match: 3. Germline values: CDR1 SGHRS, CDR2 YFSETQ. The CDR3 has 14 residues. The CDR3 is CASSLATGAYGYTF. The CDR3 DNA reads as TGCGCCAGCAGCTTGGCCACAGGGGCCTATGGCTACACCTTC.

The chain recombines TRBV10-3 with TRBJ2-5; unclear D gene. The CDR3 has 12 residues. Germline V lookup: CDR1 ENHRY, CDR2 SYGVKD. Trimming cost V 0 bases and J 5 bases, with 4 bases left between them. The CDR3 region has the DNA TGTGCCATCAGTGAGTCGTGGGAGACCCAGTACTTC. As protein: CAISESWETQYF.

The V gene is TRBV7-9, the J gene TRBJ2-7; no firm D call. Looked up from germline, CDR1 is SEHNR and CDR2 is FQNEAQ (reference sequence). This CDR3 comprises 13 residues. V dropped 4 bases and J dropped 6 bases, with 13 bases sitting between them. The CDR3 nucleotides are TGTGCCAGCAGCTCCCCTTGGGAAGGCGAGCAGTACTTC. It translates to CASSSPWEGEQYF.

The V and J genes are TRBV29-1 and TRBJ2-3; TRBD1 is a possible D gene (6 bases). This CDR3 region has 16 residues. Germline values: CDR1 SQVTM, CDR2 ANQGSEA. V gave up 1 base and J gave up 4 bases, with 18 bases separating them. The CDR3 DNA reads TGCAGCGTTGAAGCAGGGGAAGGGTTCTTGGCAGATACGCAGTATTTT. Protein product: CSVEAGEGFLADTQYF.

The gene calls are TRBV2 and TRBJ2-1, with D perhaps matching TRBD2 (6 bases). Germline-derived CDR1 and CDR2 are SNHLY and FYNNEI. The CDR3 runs to 14 residues. V was trimmed by 6 bases and J by 6 bases, leaving 15 bases between them. Written as DNA, the CDR3 is TGTGCCAGCAGCCAGAGCCGGGACTCCAATGAGCAGTTCTTC. It is translated as CASSQSRDSNEQFF.

V gene TRBV4-3 combines with J gene TRBJ1-1; no firm D call. The V end was cut by 1 base, the J end by 5 bases, with 8 bases between. The CDR3 covers 13 residues. Germline V CDR1 and CDR2: LGHNA, YSLEER. This CDR3 is CASSQGAGTEAFF. CDR3 DNA sequence: TGCGCCAGCAGCCAAGGTGCTGGGACTGAAGCTTTCTTT.

About this clone: At one end, the junction sequence differs from germline, possibly due to a read error. The rearrangement links TRBV28 to TRBJ2-7; D is ambiguous. The CDR3 is 12 amino acids. The germline gives CDR1 MDHEN, CDR2 SYDVKM. CDR3 residues: CASSLLGYERYF. The CDR3 DNA reads TGTGCCAGCAGTTTACTGGGGTACGAGCGGTACTTC.

The V call is TRBV29-1, the J call TRBJ2-1; a weak D match, TRBD2 (6 bases). V was cut by 1 base and J by 4 bases, with 8 bases left in between. This CDR3 is 13 amino acids long. Germline V gene data show CDR1 as SQVTM and CDR2 as ANQGSEA. The CDR3, as DNA: TGCAGCGTTGAAGCTAGCGAGTACAATGAGCAGTTCTTC. Protein: CSVEASEYNEQFF.

The V and J genes are TRBV4-1 and TRBJ2-5; possibly TRBD2 for D (5 bases). In germline, CDR1 is MGHRA, CDR2 YSYEKL. The CDR3 length is 13 residues. V was cut by 2 bases and J by 2 bases, with 6 bases left in between. The CDR3 nucleotides read TGCGCCAGCAGCCAACCGGGGCAAGAGACCCAGTACTTC. This sequence encodes CASSQPGQETQYF.

The V and J genes are TRBV19 and TRBJ2-3; 8 nucleotides line up with TRBD2. Looked up from germline, CDR1 is LNHDA and CDR2 is SQIVND (reference sequence). V trimming: 2 bases; J trimming: 0 bases; junction bases outside the gene matches: 4. The CDR3 loop spans 16 amino acids. The DNA for the CDR3 is TGTGCCAGTAGTATAACGGGGGGGCCTAGCACAGATACGCAGTATTTT. Translation: CASSITGGPSTDTQYF. The entire variable domain, with the rest obtained from reference TRBV19 and TRBJ2-3, is as follows: DGGITQSPKYLFRKEGQNVTLSCEQNLNHDAMYWYRQDPGQGLRLIYYSQIVNDFQKGDIAEGYSVSREKKESFPLTVTSAQKNPTAFYLCASSITGGPSTDTQYFGPGTRLTVL.

The V call is TRBV6-1, the J call TRBJ2-5; D uncertain. The CDR3 has 12 amino acids. The V end lost 5 bases, the J end lost 2 bases, and 6 bases lay between the germline ends. Germline assignment: CDR1 MNHNS and CDR2 SASEGT. This CDR3 reads CASSPRQETQYF. The CDR3 nucleotides read TGTGCCAGCAGTCCACGGCAAGAGACCCAGTACTTC.